This TCR beta chain was retrieved from a study of Graves' ophthalmopathy and Graves' hyperthyroidism. Whole-study context: Samples of peripheral blood were obtained at initial diagnosis, prior to treatment of any kind.

This clonotype appeared many times. As yet, its antigen is unknown. Study conclusions and caveats: Blood also carried most expanded thyroid clonotypes exceeding 0.001 frequency. Researchers report that a 13-signature model separated ophthalmopathy from stable hyperthyroidism, posting around 86% sensitivity and roughly 83% specificity.

CDR3 regions of TCR beta were amplified from RNA transcripts. Second-round multiplex PCR came after a first-round RT-PCR that employed HTBI primers. Via MiXCR, TCRdb re-called the multiplex PCR reads, giving one row per CDR3 protein. In the table there are about 410,000 distinct CDR3 sequences, around 19% of which are singletons. Germline V gene data show CDR1 as SGHTA and CDR2 as FQGNSA. V shed 4 bases, J shed 5 bases, and the junction held 2 bases outside the gene matches. This CDR3 is 14 amino acids long. The sequenced sample was peripheral blood. The clonotype comes from a woman between 18 and 29 years old with Graves' ophthalmopathy. The V gene is TRBV7-2, the J gene TRBJ1-6; 7 bases are shared with TRBD1. CDR3 in amino acids: CASSSTGNNSPLHF. CDR3 sequence (DNA): TGTGCCAGCAGCTCGACAGGGAATAATTCACCCCTCCACTTT.